The entry below describes one TCR beta chain. Methods used by the authors: Reference gene primers were amplified, and this amplification served to estimate nucleated cell counts. This table comes from immunoSEQ multiplex PCR, and its TCRdb copy is limited to in-frame clones, with some not included. The V and J calls and clone size are taken from that table; D and trimming were inferred from the DNA. The data show approximately 250,000 clones, around 84% seen once. This entry is derived from a study of blood T cell repertoires in COVID-19. Background on the study: Spain, Italy and the United States supplied samples that represented acute and convalescent COVID-19. T cells, B-cell-depleted T cells, or PBMCs provided the cDNA or gDNA that served as material.

The CDR3 has 19 amino acids. The V gene's germline CDR1 is LGHNA and CDR2 YNFKEQ. Trimming took 7 bases from V and 0 from J, leaving 24 bases between them. The sample consisted of peripheral blood. The rearrangement uses TRBV4-2 and TRBJ2-2; TRBD2 is a possible D gene (6 bases). The sequence derives from a man aged 60 to 75 with acute or convalescent COVID-19. CDR3 sequence (DNA): TGTGCCAGCATCAACGAGTGGAAAATGGCGGGAACGAACACCGGGGAGCTGTTTTTT. This gives the protein CASINEWKMAGTNTGELFF.